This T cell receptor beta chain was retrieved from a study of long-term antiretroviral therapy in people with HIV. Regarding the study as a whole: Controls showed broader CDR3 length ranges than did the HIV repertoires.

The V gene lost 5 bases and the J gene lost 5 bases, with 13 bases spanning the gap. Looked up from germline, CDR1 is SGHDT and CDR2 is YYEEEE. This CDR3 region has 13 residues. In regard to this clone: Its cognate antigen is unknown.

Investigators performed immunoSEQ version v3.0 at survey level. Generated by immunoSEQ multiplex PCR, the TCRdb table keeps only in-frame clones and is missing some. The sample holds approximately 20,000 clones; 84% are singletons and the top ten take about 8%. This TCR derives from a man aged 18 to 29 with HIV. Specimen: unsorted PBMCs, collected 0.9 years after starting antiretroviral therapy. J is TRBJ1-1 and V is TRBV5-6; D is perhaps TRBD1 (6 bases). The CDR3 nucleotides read TGTGCCAGCAGGTTGATCAGGGGTACTGAAGCTTTCTTT. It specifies CASRLIRGTEAFF. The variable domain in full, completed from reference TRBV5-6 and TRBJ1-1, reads DAGVTQSPTHLIKTRGQQVTLRCSPKSGHDTVSWYQQALGQGPQFIFQYYEEEERQRGNFPDRFSGHQFPNYSSELNVNALLLGDSALYLCASRLIRGTEAFFGQGTRLTVV.